This T cell receptor (beta chain) was sequenced during a study of blood T cell repertoires in COVID-19. Study in general: T cells, B-cell-depleted T cells, or PBMCs supplied cDNA or gDNA.

In the study's own analysis: Researchers report that nucleated cell counts were estimated from reference gene primer amplification. Only in-frame clones appear in the TCRdb table, and some are missing; sequencing was by immunoSEQ multiplex PCR. The V and J calls and clone size are taken from that table; D and trimming were inferred from the DNA. The data show under 90,000 clones, around nine tenths seen once. Trimming removed 0 bases from V and 4 bases from J, with 9 bases in between. Germline V gene data show CDR1 as SQVTM and CDR2 as ANQGSEA. This CDR3 has 13 amino acids. This sequence originates from a man aged 55-75 years with acute or convalescent COVID-19. Sequenced input: peripheral blood. V usage is TRBV29-1 and J usage is TRBJ1-2; the D is unclear. The CDR3 is CSVEDRVIYGYTF. The DNA for the CDR3 is TGCAGCGTTGAAGACCGGGTGATCTATGGCTACACCTTC.